This is a list of T cell receptor beta chains from one sample in a study of shared clonotypes between healthy human individuals. Some clones are missing from TCRdb's copy, which holds only in-frame ones; the method was immunoSEQ multiplex PCR. The table includes 2 million or so clones, about 95% detected once. Sequenced material: naive CD8+ T cells sorted from blood. The receptor source for this set is a man aged 18 to 30 in good health. Each CDR3 is given with its conserved first and last residue. The D gene is left open where the match is weak.

D gene	CDR3 length	J gene	V gene	CDR3 protein	CDR3 DNA
TRBD1	18	TRBJ2-3	TRBV27	CASSFTLVQGAAGDTQYF	TGTGCCAGCAGTTTCACCCTTGTACAGGGGGCGGCTGGGGATACGCAGTATTTT
TRBD1	14	TRBJ2-7	TRBV6-5	CASSYRTGDWEQYF	TGTGCCAGCAGTTACCGGACAGGGGACTGGGAGCAGTACTTC
TRBD2	13	TRBJ2-1	TRBV11-2	CASRPTSVDEQFF	TGTGCCAGCAGACCTACTAGCGTTGATGAGCAGTTCTTC
TRBD2	17	TRBJ2-3	TRBV6-1	CASSELRGGSSTDTQYF	TGTGCCAGCAGTGAGCTGCGGGGGGGCAGTAGCACAGATACGCAGTATTTT
TRBD2	17	TRBJ2-7	TRBV28	CASSFPRLAGGPWEQYF	TGTGCCAGCAGTTTTCCCCGACTAGCGGGGGGGCCTTGGGAGCAGTACTTC
.	19	TRBJ2-5	TRBV27	CASSLRWGRRGSPQETQYF	TGTGCCAGCAGTTTAAGGTGGGGGCGGAGGGGGTCCCCTCAAGAGACCCAGTACTTC
.	12	TRBJ2-1	TRBV5-6	CASSFTRDEQFF	TGTGCCAGCAGCTTCACGAGAGATGAGCAGTTCTTC
.	13	TRBJ2-5	TRBV18	CASSTNPGETQYF	TGTGCCAGCTCGACTAATCCTGGGGAGACCCAGTACTTC
.	13	TRBJ1-1	TRBV19	CASSIGGATEAFF	TGTGCCAGTAGTATCGGGGGGGCAACTGAAGCTTTCTTT
.	14	TRBJ1-6	TRBV23-1	CASSLGAPNSPLHF	TGCGCCAGCAGTCTAGGGGCCCCAAATTCACCCCTCCACTTT
.	10	TRBJ1-5	TRBV6-5	CASGLEPQHF	TGTGCCAGCGGGTTGGAGCCCCAGCATTTT
.	13	TRBJ2-2	TRBV5-4	CASSFTGSGELFF	TGTGCCAGCAGTTTTACAGGGTCCGGGGAGCTGTTTTTT
TRBD2	17	TRBJ2-1	TRBV9	CASSVNRAVAGEGEQFF	TGTGCCAGCAGCGTTAACAGGGCGGTAGCGGGAGAAGGTGAGCAGTTCTTC
TRBD1	14	TRBJ1-1	TRBV5-4	CASSGPGQGLEAFF	TGTGCCAGCAGCGGGCCGGGACAGGGGCTTGAAGCTTTCTTT
.	15	TRBJ1-6	TRBV6-5	CASSYGSSYNSPLHF	TGTGCCAGCAGTTACGGTAGCTCCTATAATTCACCCCTCCACTTT
.	14	TRBJ1-1	TRBV30	CAWSVTPPWEGSFF	TGTGCCTGGAGTGTAACTCCACCCTGGGAGGGGTCTTTCTTT
.	15	TRBJ1-2	TRBV19	CASSIDGQDLYGYTF	TGTGCCAGTAGTATTGATGGGCAGGACCTCTATGGCTACACCTTC
TRBD2	18	TRBJ2-2	TRBV5-4	CASSLMSAGGPGTGELFF	TGTGCCAGCAGCTTGATGTCGGCGGGGGGGCCCGGCACCGGGGAGCTGTTTTTT
TRBD2	16	TRBJ2-7	TRBV6-6	CASSYSSSGPSYEQYF	TGTGCCAGCAGTTACTCCTCTAGCGGGCCTTCCTACGAGCAGTACTTC
TRBD1	14	TRBJ2-7	TRBV4-3	CASSQDTGGYQQYF	TGCGCCAGCAGCCAAGATACAGGGGGCTACCAGCAGTACTTC
TRBD1	14	TRBJ2-1	TRBV4-2	CASSLTDRGHEQFF	TGTGCCAGCAGTCTAACGGACAGGGGGCATGAGCAGTTCTTC
.	14	TRBJ1-3	TRBV2	CASRDGFSGNTIYF	TGTGCCAGCAGGGACGGATTCTCTGGAAACACCATATATTTT
TRBD1	16	TRBJ2-2	TRBV6-1	CASSGQGDSGAGELFF	TGTGCCAGCAGTGGACAGGGCGATTCTGGCGCCGGGGAGCTGTTTTTT